These 16 T cell receptor beta chains originate from one sample sequenced in a study of blood T cells in healthy people across ages. Using a J-beta primer mix together with a sample-barcoded 5' primer, a second PCR was run for roughly 6 to 11 cycles. TCRdb ran MiXCR on the 5' RACE reads and lists one entry per CDR3 protein. The top ten hold about 0.69% of the sample, which has about 1 million distinct CDR3 sequences, under 30% seen once. These data are also associated with another study on T cells of mothers and their children.

Material: blood. Receptors originate from a girl aged 2 to 9 in good health.

This clonotype was observed a handful of times. The rearrangement links TRBV7-2 to TRBJ2-3, with TRBD2 matching 7 bases. Germline CDR1 and CDR2: SGHTA and FQGNSA. Trimming removed 4 bases from V and 2 bases from J; junction bases left unmatched: 9. The CDR3 runs to 16 residues. CDR3 bases: TGTGCCAGCAGCTCAAAGCCGGGACTAAACACAGATACGCAGTATTTT. Its protein is CASSSKPGLNTDTQYF.

The gene calls are TRBV24-1 and TRBJ2-1; TRBD1 aligns across 11 bases. V shed 8 bases and J 6 bases; nucleotides not matched to a gene: 8. The CDR3 has 15 residues. Germline V gene lookup returns CDR1 KGHDR and CDR2 SFDVKD. The CDR3 DNA follows: TGTGCCACCACCACTCCGGGACAGGGGGTCAATGAGCAGTTCTTC. Amino acid sequence: CATTTPGQGVNEQFF.

The chain carries TRBV9 and TRBJ2-7; D not certain. In germline, CDR1 is SGDLS, CDR2 YYNGEE. This CDR3 region has 14 residues. V gave up 0 bases and J gave up 4 bases, with 11 bases separating them. The CDR3 region is CASSVEGSLYEQYF. The DNA for the CDR3 is TGTGCCAGCAGCGTAGAGGGCAGCCTTTACGAGCAGTACTTC.

The chain joins TRBV6-5 to TRBJ1-4; D ambiguous. This CDR3 has 16 residues. V lost 2 bases and J 5 bases, leaving 15 bases between the germline ends. CDR1 is MNHEY, CDR2 SVGAGI, per germline. As DNA, the CDR3 is TGTGCCAGCAGTTACGCCACGGAGGGTGGAAATGAAAAACTGTTTTTT. Its translation is CASSYATEGGNEKLFF.

This clonotype showed up just a few times. The chain uses TRBV5-6 and TRBJ1-3; TRBD1 is a possible D gene (5 bases). Germline CDR1 and CDR2: SGHDT and YYEEEE. This CDR3 is built from 15 residues. V was trimmed by 4 bases and J by 4 bases, leaving 15 bases between them. The CDR3, as DNA: TGTGCCAGCAGCCGGGACCCGACGGGGGGAAACACCATATATTTT. It codes for CASSRDPTGGNTIYF.

This clonotype was recorded only once. The V and J genes are TRBV20-1 and TRBJ1-5; 8 nucleotides agree with TRBD1. This CDR3 is built from 14 residues. CDR1 and CDR2 from the germline V gene are DFQATT and SNEGSKA (reference sequence). V shed 5 bases and J 6 bases; nucleotides not matched to a gene: 9. The CDR3 sequence is CSAADRAVGQPQHF. CDR3 coding DNA: TGCAGTGCTGCGGACAGGGCGGTTGGTCAGCCCCAGCATTTT.

This clonotype was recorded a few times. This chain joins TRBV5-1 and TRBJ2-7, with 8 positions matching TRBD1. Unmatched junction bases numbered 5, after V lost 0 bases and J lost 6 bases. The CDR3 totals 14 residues. Germline V lookup: CDR1 SGHRS, CDR2 YFSETQ. The CDR3 DNA reads TGCGCCAGCAGCTTGGAGGCCAGGGGGCCCGAGCAGTACTTC. It specifies CASSLEARGPEQYF. The full variable domain, rest sourced from reference TRBV5-1 and TRBJ2-7, is KAGVTQTPRYLIKTRGQQVTLSCSPISGHRSVSWYQQTPGQGLQFLFEYFSETQRNKGNFPGRFSGRQFSNSRSEMNVSTLELGDSALYLCASSLEARGPEQYFGPGTRLTVT.

In its sample, this clonotype was seen a few times. The V and J genes are TRBV6-6 and TRBJ2-1; TRBD1 or TRBD2 may be the D gene (5 bases each). The CDR3 runs 13 residues. Germline CDR1 is MNHNY and CDR2 is SVGAGI (reference sequence). Trimming shortened V by 11 bases and J by 2 bases, and 13 bases separated the two germline ends. The CDR3 DNA is TGTGCCGGCCGGGACGGACCCTACAATGAGCAGTTCTTC. This sequence encodes CAGRDGPYNEQFF.

The gene calls are TRBV4-1 and TRBJ1-4; D possibly corresponds to TRBD1 (5 bases). This CDR3 contains 16 residues. V dropped 0 bases and J dropped 4 bases, with 12 bases sitting between them. CDR1 and CDR2 from the germline V gene are MGHRA and YSYEKL. The CDR3 DNA follows: TGCGCCAGCAGCCAAGAGTCGGGACGGTTTAATGAAAAACTGTTTTTT. Translation: CASSQESGRFNEKLFF.

There are a few counts of this clonotype. This rearrangement joins TRBV3-1 to TRBJ2-1; D unresolved. Trimming stripped 3 bases from V and 9 bases from J, with 9 bases between. This CDR3 has 12 residues. CDR1 LGHDT and CDR2 YNNKEL come from the germline V gene (reference sequence). CDR3 loop: CASSHLTPEQFF. The CDR3, as DNA: TGTGCCAGCAGCCATTTGACTCCTGAGCAGTTCTTC.

This clonotype occurred a few times. CDR3 nucleotides: TGTGCCAGCAGCCCCGGGACTAGCGGGGTCTACGAGCAGTACTTC. This sequence encodes CASSPGTSGVYEQYF. The chain combines TRBV12-3 or TRBV12-4 with TRBJ2-7, with 13 bases aligning to TRBD2. This CDR3 comprises 15 residues. With V trimmed by 6 bases and J by 3 bases, 5 bases remained unmatched.

This clonotype was found a few times. V and J are TRBV18 and TRBJ1-2; D remains ambiguous. V was trimmed by 2 bases and J by 3 bases, leaving 13 bases between them. The germline gives CDR1 KGHSH, CDR2 LQKENI. The CDR3 loop spans 15 amino acids. The CDR3 spells CASSPSRRVDYGYTF. In DNA form, the CDR3 reads TGTGCCAGCTCACCAAGTAGGAGGGTAGACTATGGCTACACCTTC.

Written as DNA, the CDR3 is TGTGCCAGCACCTCCCGGGGGCTAGCGGGAAGTCTCATGGGAGAGACCCAGTACTTC. Protein product: CASTSRGLAGSLMGETQYF. The rearrangement links TRBV28 to TRBJ2-5; TRBD2 agrees at 9 bases. Germline values: CDR1 MDHEN, CDR2 SYDVKM. J gave up 4 bases and V 7 bases, and 22 bases lay outside the gene matches. This CDR3 contains 19 residues.

A few counts support this clonotype. The chain combines TRBV20-1 with TRBJ1-1; D unresolved. Germline CDR1 reads DFQATT; CDR2 reads SNEGSKA (reference sequence). The germline V and J ends were trimmed by 0 bases and 3 bases, with 5 bases remaining between them. CDR3 length equals 12 residues. CDR3 nucleotide sequence: TGCAGTGCTAGAGATGGCCACACTGAAGCTTTCTTT. As protein: CSARDGHTEAFF.

The genes are TRBV7-9 and TRBJ2-5, with a tentative D call TRBD2 (6 bases). The CDR3 consists of 11 residues. CDR1 and CDR2 from the germline V gene are SEHNR and FQNEAQ (reference sequence). Trimming shortened V by 4 bases and J by 10 bases, and 10 bases separated the two germline ends. The CDR3: CASSSGVHQYF. The CDR3, as DNA: TGTGCCAGCAGCTCGGGGGTCCACCAGTACTTC.

About this clonotype: The junction differs from germline at one of its ends, possibly a read error. The chain has TRBV27 and TRBJ2-3; TRBD2 matches 9 bases. Looked up from germline, CDR1 is MNHEY and CDR2 is SMNVEV (reference sequence). The CDR3 is made up of 15 amino acids. The CDR3 sequence is CAGSWRGGPTDTQYF. The DNA of the CDR3 is TGTGCCGGCAGTTGGCGGGGGGGACCCACAGATACGCAGTATTTT.